The source of this TCR beta chain is a study of T-cell memory formation after mild COVID-19. Constant-segment primers were used for 5'RACE, and the resulting TCR alpha and TCR beta cDNA libraries carried sample barcodes and UMIs. Using its own MiXCR run on the 5' RACE reads, TCRdb lists one record per CDR3 protein. The sample carries roughly 400,000 distinct CDR3 sequences, roughly 15% recorded once. The study's findings and limits: From day 15 to 85, contracting clones were balanced between CD4 and CD8, whereas later expanders leaned toward CD4+.

The CDR3 extends over 13 amino acids. Germline CDR1 is MNHEY and CDR2 is SVGEGT. The V and J ends lost 6 bases and 8 bases, in that order; junction bases with no gene match: 5. Of note for this clonotype: What it recognizes is unknown.

The chain employs TRBV6-2 or TRBV6-3 and TRBJ2-1; 9 bases line up with TRBD1. The TCR comes from a man in his late teens or twenties who had mild COVID-19 (a few samples of this study predate the infection). Cell type and time point are not known. What was sequenced was PBMCs or a T cell subset sorted from them (not recorded which). CDR3 nucleotide sequence: TGTGCCAGCAGATTAAACAGGGGGCATGAGCAGTTCTTC. This translates into CASRLNRGHEQFF.